Following are 17 T cell receptor beta chains from one sample sequenced in a study of cytomegalovirus exposure and HLA in healthy donors. PCR involved 60 Vbeta and 13 Jbeta primers. Generated by immunoSEQ multiplex PCR, the TCRdb table keeps only in-frame clones and is missing some. The profile shows about 120,000 clones, over 70% of them singletons. The specimen was PBMCs. These receptors came from a woman aged 18-30 years in good health and CMV-seronegative.

This chain uses TRBV2 with TRBJ1-2, with 7 bases fitting TRBD1. V shed 7 bases, J shed 7 bases, and the junction held 12 bases outside the gene matches. The CDR3 runs to 14 residues. Per germline, CDR1 SNHLY and CDR2 FYNNEI. The CDR3 loop reads CASINDRDGGGYTF. The CDR3 DNA follows: TGTGCCAGCATCAATGACAGGGACGGTGGTGGCTACACCTTC.

The CDR3 DNA is TGTGCCAGCAGTTACTCACAGTACACAGATACGCAGTATTTT. It codes for CASSYSQYTDTQYF. The chain is built from TRBV6-5 and TRBJ2-3; D not certain. Germline values: CDR1 MNHEY, CDR2 SVGAGI. The CDR3 is 14 residues long. V gave up 0 bases and J gave up 2 bases, with 6 bases separating them.

The V and J genes are TRBV29-1 and TRBJ1-1; a weak D match, TRBD1 (6 bases). V shed 7 bases and J shed 4 bases, with 16 bases lying between them. The CDR3 extends over 13 amino acids. Germline V gene lookup returns CDR1 SQVTM and CDR2 ANQGSEA. CDR3: CSALDRGATEAFF. DNA for the CDR3: TGCAGCGCCTTAGACCGGGGGGCCACTGAAGCTTTCTTT.

The V call is TRBV7-9, the J call TRBJ1-1; D not resolved. The germline V gene encodes CDR1 SEHNR and CDR2 FQNEAQ (reference sequence). V shed 3 bases and J shed 5 bases, with 16 bases lying between them. There are 15 residues in the CDR3. CDR3 sequence: CASSLRGLGGTEAFF. As DNA, the CDR3 is TGTGCCAGCAGCTTGCGCGGACTGGGAGGAACTGAAGCTTTCTTT.

V gene TRBV27 combines with J gene TRBJ1-6, with D hard to call. Germline CDR1 is MNHEY and CDR2 is SMNVEV (reference sequence). The CDR3 spans 15 residues. V dropped 6 bases and J dropped 7 bases, with 16 bases sitting between them. The CDR3 region has the DNA TGTGCCAGCAGCTCTCTTTTGGGCGGGAATTCACCCCTCCACTTT. Its protein is CASSSLLGGNSPLHF.

The CDR3 is CASSPGQGTDTQYF. The CDR3 DNA reads TGTGCCAGCAGCCCCGGACAGGGCACAGATACGCAGTATTTT. The J gene is TRBJ2-3, the V gene TRBV7-6; TRBD1 matches at 7 bases. Germline assignment: CDR1 SGHVS and CDR2 FNYEAQ. The CDR3 totals 14 residues. The trim removed 5 bases at V and 1 base at J, leaving 3 bases unmatched.

The rearrangement uses TRBV5-4 and TRBJ1-6; D might be TRBD1 (6 bases). The germline V gene encodes CDR1 SGHNT and CDR2 YYREEE (reference sequence). Trimming removed 2 bases at V and 12 bases at J, with 15 bases between. The CDR3 sequence is 14 residues long. CDR3 in amino acids: CASSFIGGAIPLHF. The CDR3 bases are TGTGCCAGCAGCTTCATAGGGGGTGCAATACCCCTCCACTTT.

J is TRBJ1-4 and V is TRBV6-1; 7 nucleotides match TRBD1. CDR1 and CDR2 from the germline V gene are MNHNS and SASEGT. Unmatched junction bases numbered 6, after V lost 4 bases and J lost 4 bases. This CDR3 has 15 amino acids. This CDR3 is CASSVGQAINEKLFF. The DNA of the CDR3 is TGTGCCAGCAGTGTTGGACAGGCCATTAATGAAAAACTGTTTTTT.

The gene calls are TRBV19 and TRBJ1-5, with D possibly being TRBD1 (5 bases). V gave up 5 bases and J gave up 4 bases, with 15 bases separating them. Germline loops: CDR1 LNHDA, CDR2 SQIVND (reference sequence). The CDR3 is 15 amino acids. The CDR3 is CASSAATRGNQPQHF. DNA for the CDR3: TGTGCCAGTAGTGCCGCCACAAGGGGAAATCAGCCCCAGCATTTT.

This clone has a handful of counts. V gene TRBV6-1 combines with J gene TRBJ2-1; 9 bases line up with TRBD2. Germline V gives CDR1 MNHNS, CDR2 SASEGT. This CDR3 has 15 residues. V lost 5 bases to trimming and J lost 9 bases; unmatched junction nucleotides: 11. DNA for the CDR3: TGTGCCAGCAGTCCACTAGCGGGCGAGTTGGGTGAGCAGTTCTTC. Its translation: CASSPLAGELGEQFF.

The gene calls are TRBV5-3 and TRBJ1-2; the D gene is possibly TRBD1 (6 bases). TRBV5-3 belongs to the ORF category, with a function that is uncertain. CDR3 size: 14 residues. The V end lost 6 bases, the J end lost 3 bases, and 15 bases lay between the germline ends. This chain's CDR3 is CARKPRDIHYGYTF. Here the CDR3 DNA reads TGTGCCAGAAAACCCCGGGACATCCACTATGGCTACACCTTC.

V is TRBV4-1 and J is TRBJ2-4, with D hard to call. Trimming pared 1 base from V and 9 bases from J, leaving 4 bases between. CDR3 size: 11 residues. The germline V gene encodes CDR1 MGHRA and CDR2 YSYEKL. The CDR3 DNA follows: TGCGCCAGCAGCCAAGGTCTCATTCAGTACTTC. This sequence encodes CASSQGLIQYF.

The chain is built from TRBV2 and TRBJ1-2; weak D call: TRBD1 (5 bases). The CDR3 covers 13 residues. V was trimmed by 4 bases and J by 5 bases, leaving 11 bases between them. Germline CDR1 SNHLY, CDR2 FYNNEI. The CDR3 bases are TGTGCCAGCAGTGCGGGGGTATTATATGGCTACACCTTC. It translates to CASSAGVLYGYTF.

CDR3 DNA: TGCAGCGTTGAACGGAAGGGGCAACGACTTGAGCAGTACTTC. Translated, it gives CSVERKGQRLEQYF. The rearrangement joins TRBV29-1 to TRBJ2-7, with D possibly TRBD1 on 5 matching bases. The length of the CDR3 is 14 residues. V dropped 2 bases and J dropped 7 bases, with 18 bases sitting between them. Germline CDR1 and CDR2: SQVTM and ANQGSEA.

The rearrangement links TRBV25-1 to TRBJ2-7; D not certain. The CDR3 extends over 11 amino acids. Trimming stripped 8 bases from V and 3 bases from J, with 8 bases between. The germline gives CDR1 MGHDK, CDR2 SYGVNS. The CDR3 DNA sequence: TGTGCCAGCCGACACCTCTACGAGCAGTACTTC. Encoded protein: CASRHLYEQYF.

The V and J genes are TRBV9 and TRBJ2-1; D is possibly TRBD2 (5 bases). Germline lookup yields CDR1 SGDLS and CDR2 YYNGEE. Between the trimmed V and J ends, which lost 3 bases and 2 bases, there was a span of 18 bases. CDR3 length: 17 residues. CDR3 sequence reads: CASSASGGAGAYNEQFF. For the CDR3, the DNA is TGTGCCAGCAGCGCAAGCGGTGGTGCAGGCGCCTACAATGAGCAGTTCTTC.

The chain uses TRBV5-1 and TRBJ1-1; possible D gene TRBD1, 5 bases. Trimming left V 0 bases short and J 5 bases short, with 5 bases between. CDR1 SGHRS and CDR2 YFSETQ come from the germline V gene. The CDR3 consists of 12 residues. The CDR3 DNA reads TGCGCCAGCAGCTTGGGGACAACTGAAGCTTTCTTT. Translation gives CASSLGTTEAFF.